These T cell receptor beta chains were read from a single sample in a study of long-term antiretroviral therapy in people with HIV. Only in-frame clones appear in the TCRdb table, and some are missing; sequencing was by immunoSEQ multiplex PCR. Here the sample spans 30,000 or so clones, roughly 79% being singletons. The specimen was unsorted PBMCs, collected 3 years after starting antiretroviral therapy. The receptor source for this set is a man aged 45 to 65 with HIV. Both conserved end residues are part of each CDR3. The order of the fields is D gene, clone size, J gene, V gene, CDR3 DNA, CDR3 protein. D genes are given only for firm matches. Clone size is given for some rows only: seen once, a few or many times, or a class if the clone is expanded.

d_call: TRBD1; clone_size: -; j_call: TRBJ2-2; v_call: TRBV7-3; cdr3_nt: TGTGCCAGCAGCTCGACAGGGGTTGGCACCGGGGAGCTGTTTTTT; cdr3_aa: CASSSTGVGTGELFF
d_call: TRBD2; clone_size: -; j_call: TRBJ2-7; v_call: TRBV30; cdr3_nt: TGTGCCTGGAGTTCCCCGGGACTAACCTCCTACGAGCAGTACTTC; cdr3_aa: CAWSSPGLTSYEQYF
d_call: TRBD1; clone_size: -; j_call: TRBJ2-3; v_call: TRBV6-4; cdr3_nt: TGTGCCAGCAGCCCGGGACAGGGAGCAGATACGCAGTATTTT; cdr3_aa: CASSPGQGADTQYF
d_call: -; clone_size: few; j_call: TRBJ2-7; v_call: TRBV2; cdr3_nt: TGTGCCAGCACGGGGACCGGCTCCTACGAGCAGTACTTC; cdr3_aa: CASTGTGSYEQYF
d_call: TRBD1; clone_size: -; j_call: TRBJ2-1; v_call: TRBV11-2; cdr3_nt: TGTGCCAGCAGCGAGGGACAGGGTCATGAGCAGTTCTTC; cdr3_aa: CASSEGQGHEQFF
d_call: TRBD2; clone_size: -; j_call: TRBJ2-4; v_call: TRBV30; cdr3_nt: TGTGCCTGGAGCACGGGACTAGCGGTCAAAAACATTCAGTACTTC; cdr3_aa: CAWSTGLAVKNIQYF
d_call: -; clone_size: -; j_call: TRBJ1-1; v_call: TRBV9; cdr3_nt: TGTGCCAGCAGCGTAAGAGGGATGAACACTGAAGCTTTCTTT; cdr3_aa: CASSVRGMNTEAFF
d_call: -; clone_size: -; j_call: TRBJ2-1; v_call: TRBV6-1; cdr3_nt: TGTGCCAGCAGTGAAGCGCTGGGGAGCTACTACAATGAGCAGTTCTTC; cdr3_aa: CASSEALGSYYNEQFF
d_call: -; clone_size: few; j_call: TRBJ2-7; v_call: TRBV6-5; cdr3_nt: TGTGCCAGCAGTTTACTAGGGACGGGGTCCGAGCAGTACTTC; cdr3_aa: CASSLLGTGSEQYF
d_call: -; clone_size: -; j_call: TRBJ2-3; v_call: TRBV15; cdr3_nt: TGTGCCACCAGCAGAGTGGGGTTTGGAGATACGCAGTATTTT; cdr3_aa: CATSRVGFGDTQYF
d_call: -; clone_size: -; j_call: TRBJ1-2; v_call: TRBV18; cdr3_nt: TGTGCCAGCTCACCTATGTCGGACTTAGGGGATGGCTACACCTTC; cdr3_aa: CASSPMSDLGDGYTF
d_call: TRBD2; clone_size: once; j_call: TRBJ2-7; v_call: TRBV30; cdr3_nt: TGTGCCTGGAGCCCGGGGGGGGAGCAGTACTTC; cdr3_aa: CAWSPGGEQYF
d_call: -; clone_size: few; j_call: TRBJ2-7; v_call: TRBV13; cdr3_nt: TGTGCCAGCAGCTTGAGGACATTTAGACCCGAGCAGTACTTC; cdr3_aa: CASSLRTFRPEQYF
d_call: -; clone_size: -; j_call: TRBJ1-1; v_call: TRBV7-2; cdr3_nt: TGTGCCAGCAGCTTAAGGTATGGGCCTATGAACACTGAAGCTTTCTTT; cdr3_aa: CASSLRYGPMNTEAFF
d_call: -; clone_size: -; j_call: TRBJ1-1; v_call: TRBV6-6; cdr3_nt: TGTGCCACCCTCTTCAATCGAGCTTTCTTT; cdr3_aa: CATLFNRAFF
d_call: -; clone_size: -; j_call: TRBJ1-5; v_call: TRBV11-3; cdr3_nt: TGTGCCAGCAGCCGCACTGGGACTTGTGATCAGCCCCAGCATTTT; cdr3_aa: CASSRTGTCDQPQHF
d_call: TRBD1; clone_size: -; j_call: TRBJ1-1; v_call: TRBV7-9; cdr3_nt: TGTGCCAGCAGCTCCCCTGGGACAGGGGCTGAAGCTTTCTTT; cdr3_aa: CASSSPGTGAEAFF
d_call: -; clone_size: -; j_call: TRBJ2-7; v_call: TRBV27; cdr3_nt: TGTGCCAGCAGCCTCGCCACAGGGATCTCCTACGAGCAGTACTTC; cdr3_aa: CASSLATGISYEQYF
d_call: TRBD2; clone_size: once; j_call: TRBJ2-7; v_call: TRBV7-9; cdr3_nt: TGTGCCAGCACCCGGGGGGATCGGTCTTCGCAGTACTTC; cdr3_aa: CASTRGDRSSQYF
d_call: TRBD1; clone_size: -; j_call: TRBJ2-1; v_call: TRBV6-5; cdr3_nt: TGTGCCAGCAGTTTTCCGGGACAGGGCTTCAATGAGCAGTTCTTC; cdr3_aa: CASSFPGQGFNEQFF
d_call: -; clone_size: few; j_call: TRBJ2-7; v_call: TRBV27; cdr3_nt: TGTGCCAGCAGTTTCGGCTACGAGCAGTACTTC; cdr3_aa: CASSFGYEQYF
d_call: TRBD2; clone_size: -; j_call: TRBJ2-1; v_call: TRBV2; cdr3_nt: TGTGCCAGCAGTGAAGGTAGCGGGACGTGGTTGAATGAGCAGTTCTTC; cdr3_aa: CASSEGSGTWLNEQFF
d_call: -; clone_size: -; j_call: TRBJ2-1; v_call: TRBV11-2; cdr3_nt: TGTGCCAGCAGCCACCAGGGACTGGGATACAATGAGCAGTTCTTC; cdr3_aa: CASSHQGLGYNEQFF
d_call: TRBD1; clone_size: -; j_call: TRBJ2-1; v_call: TRBV2; cdr3_nt: TGTGCCAGCAGTCCGGGGACAGGGTCCTACAATGAGCAGTTCTTC; cdr3_aa: CASSPGTGSYNEQFF
d_call: -; clone_size: few; j_call: TRBJ2-1; v_call: TRBV27; cdr3_nt: TGTGCCAGCAGTTTATCGGGCGCCTACAATGAGCAGTTCTTC; cdr3_aa: CASSLSGAYNEQFF
d_call: TRBD1; clone_size: -; j_call: TRBJ2-3; v_call: TRBV4-1; cdr3_nt: TGCGCCAGCAGGGACAGGGGGAATCAAGATACGCAGTATTTT; cdr3_aa: CASRDRGNQDTQYF
d_call: TRBD2; clone_size: medium-sized; j_call: TRBJ2-7; v_call: TRBV7-2; cdr3_nt: TGTGCCAGCAGCCTTCAGGGCGGGGGTTTCTACGAGCAGTACTTC; cdr3_aa: CASSLQGGGFYEQYF
d_call: TRBD2; clone_size: -; j_call: TRBJ2-5; v_call: TRBV29-1; cdr3_nt: TGCAGCGTTCTAGCGGGGGGGCGGGTAGAGACCCAGTACTTC; cdr3_aa: CSVLAGGRVETQYF
d_call: -; clone_size: -; j_call: TRBJ2-6; v_call: TRBV12-5; cdr3_nt: TGTGCTAGTGGTTTGATACTAAACCAAAGGAGGCGGACAGGGAGGGGAGGCCTGACTTTC; cdr3_aa: CASGLILNQRRRTGRGGLTF
d_call: TRBD2; clone_size: -; j_call: TRBJ2-1; v_call: TRBV27; cdr3_nt: TGTGCCAGCAGTTTAAGGGCTAGCGGGAGCTCCTACAATGAGCAGTTCTTC; cdr3_aa: CASSLRASGSSYNEQFF
d_call: TRBD1; clone_size: few; j_call: TRBJ1-1; v_call: TRBV4-2; cdr3_nt: TGTGCCAGCAGCCAGGGAGACAGGGACGAGGGTAAAACTTTCTTT; cdr3_aa: CASSQGDRDEGKTFF
d_call: -; clone_size: -; j_call: TRBJ2-1; v_call: TRBV7-9; cdr3_nt: TGTGCCAGCAGCTCACCGGACAGAATCAATGAGCAGTTCTTC; cdr3_aa: CASSSPDRINEQFF
d_call: TRBD2; clone_size: -; j_call: TRBJ2-3; v_call: TRBV5-1; cdr3_nt: TGCGCCAGCAGCGCCGGGGGGGGAAGCACAGATACGCAGTATTTT; cdr3_aa: CASSAGGGSTDTQYF
d_call: -; clone_size: -; j_call: TRBJ2-5; v_call: TRBV7-2; cdr3_nt: TGTGCCAGCAGCCCCGCGGAAGGGAGAGAGACCCAGTACTTC; cdr3_aa: CASSPAEGRETQYF
d_call: -; clone_size: -; j_call: TRBJ1-5; v_call: TRBV7-8; cdr3_nt: TGTGCCAGCAGCTCTAGTGTCGGGACAAGAAATCAGCCCCAGCATTTT; cdr3_aa: CASSSSVGTRNQPQHF
d_call: TRBD1; clone_size: -; j_call: TRBJ2-1; v_call: TRBV5-8; cdr3_nt: TGTGCCAGCAGCTTGGCTGGACAGGGCCATGAGCAGTTCTTC; cdr3_aa: CASSLAGQGHEQFF
d_call: -; clone_size: -; j_call: TRBJ2-7; v_call: TRBV20-1; cdr3_nt: TGCAGTGCTAGTAGTCCCTTCGAGCAGTACTTC; cdr3_aa: CSASSPFEQYF
d_call: TRBD1; clone_size: -; j_call: TRBJ1-4; v_call: TRBV13; cdr3_nt: TGTGCCAGCAGCCTCAGGGGGTTAGAAAAACTGTTTTTT; cdr3_aa: CASSLRGLEKLFF
d_call: -; clone_size: -; j_call: TRBJ2-1; v_call: TRBV7-2; cdr3_nt: TGTGCCAGCAGCTTGGAGGGCTTCTACAATGAGCAGTTCTTC; cdr3_aa: CASSLEGFYNEQFF
d_call: -; clone_size: -; j_call: TRBJ1-2; v_call: TRBV27; cdr3_nt: TGTGCCAGCAGTTTATTAGCCCAGGGCCATGGCTACACCTTC; cdr3_aa: CASSLLAQGHGYTF
d_call: TRBD1; clone_size: -; j_call: TRBJ1-4; v_call: TRBV27; cdr3_nt: TGTGCCAGCATGTTGAACAGGGGAGGTGAAAAACTGTTTTTT; cdr3_aa: CASMLNRGGEKLFF
d_call: TRBD1; clone_size: -; j_call: TRBJ1-1; v_call: TRBV5-1; cdr3_nt: TGCGCCAGCAGACAGGGGGGGGACACTGAAGCTTTCTTT; cdr3_aa: CASRQGGDTEAFF
d_call: -; clone_size: few; j_call: TRBJ1-5; v_call: TRBV28; cdr3_nt: TGTGCCAGCAGTTTAAAGAATCAGCCCCAGCATTTT; cdr3_aa: CASSLKNQPQHF
d_call: -; clone_size: -; j_call: TRBJ2-6; v_call: TRBV10-2; cdr3_nt: TGCGCCAGCAGTGTTTGGGGGGTACGAAGCTCTGGGGCCAACGTCCTGACTTTC; cdr3_aa: CASSVWGVRSSGANVLTF
d_call: -; clone_size: few; j_call: TRBJ1-1; v_call: TRBV2; cdr3_nt: TGTGCCAGCCTCAGAGTCCCGAACACTGAAGCTTTCTTT; cdr3_aa: CASLRVPNTEAFF
d_call: TRBD1; clone_size: -; j_call: TRBJ1-2; v_call: TRBV5-5; cdr3_nt: TGTGCCAGCAGCCAAATTCTACAGGGGGCGCTTGGCTACACCTTC; cdr3_aa: CASSQILQGALGYTF
d_call: TRBD1; clone_size: -; j_call: TRBJ1-1; v_call: TRBV25-1; cdr3_nt: TGTGCCAGCACCCCGGACAGGGGAGGCACTGAAGCTTTCTTT; cdr3_aa: CASTPDRGGTEAFF
d_call: TRBD2; clone_size: large; j_call: TRBJ2-1; v_call: TRBV7-2; cdr3_nt: TGTGCCAGCAGCTTGACTAGCGGGTGGAATGAGCAGTTCTTC; cdr3_aa: CASSLTSGWNEQFF
d_call: TRBD1; clone_size: -; j_call: TRBJ2-7; v_call: TRBV7-9; cdr3_nt: TGTGCCAGCAGCGCCCGGGACAGGGGATCCCACGAGCAGTACTTC; cdr3_aa: CASSARDRGSHEQYF
d_call: -; clone_size: -; j_call: TRBJ2-6; v_call: TRBV15; cdr3_nt: TGTGCCACCAGCTCGGATTGGGCCAACGTCCTGACTTTC; cdr3_aa: CATSSDWANVLTF
d_call: TRBD1; clone_size: -; j_call: TRBJ2-2; v_call: TRBV6-4; cdr3_nt: TGTGCCAGCCGCCGACTCGGACAGGCCGGGGAGCTGTTTTTT; cdr3_aa: CASRRLGQAGELFF
d_call: -; clone_size: -; j_call: TRBJ2-5; v_call: TRBV30; cdr3_nt: TGTGCCTGCACCTCGGGCCCCGGTGTCGAGACCCAGTACTTC; cdr3_aa: CACTSGPGVETQYF
d_call: -; clone_size: -; j_call: TRBJ1-6; v_call: TRBV5-1; cdr3_nt: TGCGCCAGCAGCTTGGCAGGGAATAATTCACCCCTCCACTTT; cdr3_aa: CASSLAGNNSPLHF